This TCR beta chain was documented in a study of CD8+ T cells in alopecia areata. Treatment reported: oral pan-JAK inhibitor, 5-10 mg twice daily. J lost 6 bases, V lost 6 bases, and 9 bases had no gene match. This CDR3 region has 15 residues. Germline V gene data show CDR1 as SGHAT and CDR2 as FQNNGV. Worth noting for this clone: As yet, its antigen is unknown.

Study-wide points: Scalp clonality dropped significantly under tofacitinib, as did expanded CD8+ top-100 clones.

RNA was extracted and reverse transcribed into cDNA as the sequencing template. Method: immunoSEQ multiplex PCR; TCRdb's copy keeps in-frame clones and lacks some. The sample contains 150,000 to 250,000 clones, 55% to 70% of which appear only once. The receptor comes from a human donor with alopecia areata. Sequences were derived from CD4+ T cells sorted from blood, sampled at week 4, from a patient treated with tofacitinib. This rearrangement joins TRBV11-2 to TRBJ2-1; TRBD1 aligns across 9 bases. Written as DNA, the CDR3 is TGTGCCAGCAGGTTTTACAGGGGGCAGGGCAATGAGCAGTTCTTC. Translating gives CASRFYRGQGNEQFF.